This T cell receptor beta chain was obtained from a study of blood T cells in healthy people across ages. This CDR3 is 15 amino acids long. V lost 0 bases and J 3 bases, leaving 12 bases between the germline ends. The second PCR ran roughly 6 to 11 cycles with a sample-barcoded 5' primer and J-beta primers. TCRdb analysed the 5' RACE reads with MiXCR anew, one entry per CDR3 protein. The table lists around 1,500,000 distinct CDR3 sequences, 42% of them singletons. At least 6 micrograms of total RNA were extracted per sample. J is TRBJ2-7 and V is TRBV23-1, with D unresolved. TRBV23-1 is placed among ORFs of uncertain function. The specimen sequenced was blood. The sequence derives from a woman younger than 30 in good health. For the CDR3, the DNA is TGCGCCAGCAGTCAATCGGGGTCCAGGAACTACGAGCAGTACTTC. Translation: CASSQSGSRNYEQYF.